The subject of this entry is one T cell receptor (beta chain). This clonotype was counted ten times or more. Which antigen it targets is not known. There are no base qualities to consult, and no much larger clone falls within one base. This sample was included in a study of Graves' ophthalmopathy and Graves' hyperthyroidism (dated by TCRdb to 2017 to 2018). A note on the overall study: Peripheral blood was collected before any treatment was given, at the time of initial diagnosis. To tell Graves' ophthalmopathy apart from Graves' hyperthyroidism, and to predict which patients would progress to ophthalmopathy, the study relied on TCR beta repertoire signatures. An independent validation cohort was composed of fewer than 20 hyperthyroidism patients and around 16 patients who later progressed from hyperthyroidism to ophthalmopathy. To explore V-J signatures that distinguish ophthalmopathy from hyperthyroidism, a discovery set of about a hundred patients was enrolled, made up of around 40 with ophthalmopathy and 57 with stable hyperthyroidism. For training and testing, the 110 or so patients in the discovery cohort were randomly divided in a 7:3 ratio. Once sampling was done, hyperthyroidism patients were given methimazole at a starting dose of 30 mg daily, while ophthalmopathy patients were given high-dose intravenous methylprednisolone. In total, 135 blood samples were TCR-sequenced: approximately 42 ophthalmopathy, some 72 hyperthyroidism and about 17 hyperthyroidism-to-ophthalmopathy patients. In five or six hyperthyroidism patients, the T-cell repertoires found in thyroid tissue were compared with those found in blood. What the authors observed across the whole study: Most expanded thyroid clonotypes with frequency above 0.001 were also detected in blood, suggesting blood repertoires may reflect the thyroid immune response. Ophthalmopathy was separated from stable hyperthyroidism by the 13-signature model with about 90% sensitivity and about 81% specificity in cross-validation and with 80%/75% in the test set. In validation, the model predicted ophthalmopathy progression with more than 55% sensitivity and roughly 72% specificity; eleven to twelve predicted patients were CT-confirmed with GO in a median of approximately 6.5 months. No statistical method was used to predetermine the sample size, and group allocation was not hidden from the investigators.

Ophthalmopathy patients were characterized by moderately to severely active disease, a Clinical Activity Score of at least 3, a NOSPECS grade of at least 4, and a disease duration under 3 months. Patients were excluded if they had other autoimmune diseases, uncontrolled infections, pregnancy or lactation. Diagnosis was based on clinical symptoms, serum thyroxine, TRAb, thyroid ultrasound and orbital computed tomography. PBMCs were isolated from approximately 10 ml of fresh peripheral blood by Ficoll-Paque density gradient centrifugation. Total RNA was extracted using Trizol reagent, and RNA quality was checked on an Agilent 2100 Bioanalyzer. For repertoire sequencing, TCR beta CDR3 regions were amplified from RNA transcripts. A first-round RT-PCR used HTBI primers with the Qiagen OneStep RT-PCR kit, followed by a second-round multiplex PCR, size selection and purification. Libraries were sequenced on an Illumina HiSeq2000 using paired-end 100 bp reads. The source study handled its data this way. SOAPnuke was used to process the reads, removing any read that contained adapters or uncalled bases, had a mean Phred below 15, or lacked an exact match to the constant primer or identifier. High-quality paired reads were merged with COPE v1.2.5. Each unique nucleotide sequence was defined as a clonotype, and clonotypes were aligned to IMGT TRB V, D and J references with MiTCR v1.1. The analysis was limited to V-J combinations with a frequency above 0.0001, which together covered roughly 99% of repertoires. For each V-J combination, a TCR clonal expansion and chaos score was defined as F50 clonal expansion divided by the chaos observed in the TCRdist matrix. Welch's t-statistics and random forest were used to reduce the features to about twelve V-J combinations, which were then used as input to a naive Bayes classifier. The similarity between thyroid and blood repertoires was quantified using the Morisita-Horn index. Using fastp trimming at Q25 and MiXCR clonotype assembly, TCRdb reanalyzed the public sequencing data and kept in-frame beta chains. Here each entry gathers all rows of one CDR3 protein and keeps the most common genes and DNA. The authors' filters were not applied to this entry. Present in this sample are 150,000 to 200,000 distinct CDR3 sequences, roughly 37% of which were seen just once. Around 5.8% of the sample belongs to the ten largest clones.

The germline V gene specifies MGHRA as CDR1 and YSYEKL as CDR2. The CDR3 goes from the cysteine to the phenylalanine over 15 residues. Only CDR3 DNA is held: 45 bases, read in frame from base 1. Trimming leaves V shorter by 0 bases and J shorter by 5 bases, with the junction holding 4 bases beyond the gene matches. This sequence uses TRBV4-1 and TRBJ2-5; 9 bases in the junction line up with TRBD1. The TCR sequence derives from a woman aged 40-49 years with Graves' ophthalmopathy. Donor details come from another sample of the same person, matched by shared clones. The sample comprised peripheral blood. The CDR3 amino acid sequence is: CASSQENTGGETQYF. Here is the DNA: TGCGCCAGCAGCCAAGAAAACACAGGGGGCGAGACCCAGTACTTC.